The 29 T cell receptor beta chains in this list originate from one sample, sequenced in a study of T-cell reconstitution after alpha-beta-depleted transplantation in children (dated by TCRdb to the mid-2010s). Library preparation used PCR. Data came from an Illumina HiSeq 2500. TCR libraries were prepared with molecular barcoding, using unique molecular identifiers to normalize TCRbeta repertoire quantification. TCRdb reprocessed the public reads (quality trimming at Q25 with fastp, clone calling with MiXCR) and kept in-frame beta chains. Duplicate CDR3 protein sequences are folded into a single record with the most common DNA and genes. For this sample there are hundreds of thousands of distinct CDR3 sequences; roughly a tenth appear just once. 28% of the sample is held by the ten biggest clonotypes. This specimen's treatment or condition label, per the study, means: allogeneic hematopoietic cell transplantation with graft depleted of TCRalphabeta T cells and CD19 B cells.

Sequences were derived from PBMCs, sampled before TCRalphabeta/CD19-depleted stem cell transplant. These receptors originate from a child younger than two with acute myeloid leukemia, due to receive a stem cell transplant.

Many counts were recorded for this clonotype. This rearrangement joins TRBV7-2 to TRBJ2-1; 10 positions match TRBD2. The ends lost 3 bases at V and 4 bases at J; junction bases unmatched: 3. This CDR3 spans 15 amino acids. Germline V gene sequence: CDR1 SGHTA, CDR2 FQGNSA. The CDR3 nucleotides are TGTGCCAGCAGCTTCACTAGCGGGAATTACAATGAGCAGTTCTTC. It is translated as CASSFTSGNYNEQFF.

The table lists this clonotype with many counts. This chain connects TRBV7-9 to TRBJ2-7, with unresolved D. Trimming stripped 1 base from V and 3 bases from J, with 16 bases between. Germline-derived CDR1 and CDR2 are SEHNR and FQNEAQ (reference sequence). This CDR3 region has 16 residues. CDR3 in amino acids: CASSLGPPGLDYEQYF. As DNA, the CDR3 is TGTGCCAGCAGCTTAGGGCCCCCGGGTCTCGACTACGAGCAGTACTTC.

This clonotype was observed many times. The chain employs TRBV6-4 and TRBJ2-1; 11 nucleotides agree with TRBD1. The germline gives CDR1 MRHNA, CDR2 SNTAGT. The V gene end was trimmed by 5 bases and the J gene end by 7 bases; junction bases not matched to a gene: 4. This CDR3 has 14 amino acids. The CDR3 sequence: CASSYRDRGNEQFF. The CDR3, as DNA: TGTGCCAGCAGTTACCGGGACAGGGGGAATGAGCAGTTCTTC.

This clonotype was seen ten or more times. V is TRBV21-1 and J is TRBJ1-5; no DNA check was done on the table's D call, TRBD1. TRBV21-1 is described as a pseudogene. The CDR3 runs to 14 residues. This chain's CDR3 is CASSKGRGNQPQHF. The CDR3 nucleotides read TGTGCCAGCAGCAAAGGGCGGGGGAATCAGCCCCAGCATTTT.

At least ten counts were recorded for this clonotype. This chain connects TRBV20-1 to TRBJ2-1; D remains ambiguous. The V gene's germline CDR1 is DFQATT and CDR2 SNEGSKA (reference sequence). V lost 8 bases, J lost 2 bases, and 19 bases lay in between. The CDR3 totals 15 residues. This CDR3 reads CSLANRLLTYNEQFF. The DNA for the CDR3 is TGCAGTTTAGCTAATAGGCTCCTCACCTACAATGAGCAGTTCTTC.

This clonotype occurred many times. The DNA of the CDR3 is TGTGCCAGCAGCCCGCGAGACACCGGGGAGCTGTTTTTT. Amino acids: CASSPRDTGELFF. The rearrangement uses TRBV12-3 or TRBV12-4 and TRBJ2-2; D not certain. V lost 6 bases and J lost 3, with 8 bases in between. CDR3 length: 13 amino acids.

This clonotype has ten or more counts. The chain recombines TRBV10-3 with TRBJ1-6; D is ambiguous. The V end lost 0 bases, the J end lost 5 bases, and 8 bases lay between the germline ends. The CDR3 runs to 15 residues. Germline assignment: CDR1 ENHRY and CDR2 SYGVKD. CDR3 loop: CAISESWQNNSPLHF. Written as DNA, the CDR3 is TGTGCCATCAGTGAGTCGTGGCAGAATAATTCACCCCTCCACTTT.

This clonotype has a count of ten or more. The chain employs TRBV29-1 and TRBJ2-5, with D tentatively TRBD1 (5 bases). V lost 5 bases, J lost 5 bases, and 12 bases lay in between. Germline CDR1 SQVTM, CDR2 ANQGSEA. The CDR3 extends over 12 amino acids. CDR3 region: CSVQRGWETQYF. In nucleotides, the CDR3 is TGCAGCGTTCAAAGGGGTTGGGAGACCCAGTACTTC.

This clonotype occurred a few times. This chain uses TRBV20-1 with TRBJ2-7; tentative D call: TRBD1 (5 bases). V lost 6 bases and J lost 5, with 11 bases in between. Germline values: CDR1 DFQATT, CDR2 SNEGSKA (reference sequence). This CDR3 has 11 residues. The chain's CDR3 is CSAAQGNEQYF. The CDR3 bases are TGCAGTGCAGCTCAGGGTAACGAGCAGTACTTC.

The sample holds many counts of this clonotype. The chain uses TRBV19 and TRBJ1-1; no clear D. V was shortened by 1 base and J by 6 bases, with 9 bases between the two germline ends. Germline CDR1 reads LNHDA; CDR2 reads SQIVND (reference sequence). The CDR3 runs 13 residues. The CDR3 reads CASSIAGGPEAFF. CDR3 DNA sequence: TGTGCCAGTAGTATAGCGGGAGGTCCTGAAGCTTTCTTT.

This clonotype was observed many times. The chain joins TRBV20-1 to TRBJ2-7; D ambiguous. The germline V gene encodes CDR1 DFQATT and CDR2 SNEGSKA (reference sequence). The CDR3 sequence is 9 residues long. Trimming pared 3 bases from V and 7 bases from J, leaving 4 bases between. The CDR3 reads CSARGEQYF. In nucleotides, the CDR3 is TGCAGTGCTAGGGGGGAGCAGTACTTC.

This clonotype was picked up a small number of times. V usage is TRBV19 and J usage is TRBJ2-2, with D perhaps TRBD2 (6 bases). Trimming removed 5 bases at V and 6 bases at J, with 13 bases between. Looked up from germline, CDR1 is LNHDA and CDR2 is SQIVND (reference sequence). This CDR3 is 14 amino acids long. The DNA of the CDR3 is TGTGCCAGTAGTGGGACGGCTAGCGCCGGGGAGCTGTTTTTT. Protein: CASSGTASAGELFF. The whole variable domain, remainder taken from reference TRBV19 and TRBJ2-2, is DGGITQSPKYLFRKEGQNVTLSCEQNLNHDAMYWYRQDPGQGLRLIYYSQIVNDFQKGDIAEGYSVSREKKESFPLTVTSAQKNPTAFYLCASSGTASAGELFFGEGSRLTVL.

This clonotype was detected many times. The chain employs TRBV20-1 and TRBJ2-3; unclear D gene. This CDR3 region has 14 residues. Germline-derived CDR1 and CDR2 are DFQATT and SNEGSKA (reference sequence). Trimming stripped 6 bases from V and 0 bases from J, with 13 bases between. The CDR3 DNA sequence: TGCAGTGCCTTCTGGGAAACTAGCACAGATACGCAGTATTTT. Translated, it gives CSAFWETSTDTQYF.

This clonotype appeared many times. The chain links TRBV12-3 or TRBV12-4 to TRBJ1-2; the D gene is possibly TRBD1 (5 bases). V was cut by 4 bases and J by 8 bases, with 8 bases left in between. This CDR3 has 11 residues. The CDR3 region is CASSWGRGYTF. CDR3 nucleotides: TGTGCCAGCAGTTGGGGCAGGGGCTACACCTTC.

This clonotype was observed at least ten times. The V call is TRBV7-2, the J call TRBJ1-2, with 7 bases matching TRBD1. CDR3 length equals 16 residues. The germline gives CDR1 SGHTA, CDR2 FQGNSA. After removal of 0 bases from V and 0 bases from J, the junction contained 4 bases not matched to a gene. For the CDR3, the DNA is TGTGCCAGCAGCTTAGCGGGGGGGACAGCTAACTATGGCTACACCTTC. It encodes CASSLAGGTANYGYTF.

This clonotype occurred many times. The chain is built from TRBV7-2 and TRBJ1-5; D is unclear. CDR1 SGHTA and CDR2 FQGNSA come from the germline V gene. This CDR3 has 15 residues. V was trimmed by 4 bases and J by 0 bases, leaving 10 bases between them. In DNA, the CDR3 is TGTGCCAGCAGCTCCGACCCGTATAGCAATCAGCCCCAGCATTTT. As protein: CASSSDPYSNQPQHF.

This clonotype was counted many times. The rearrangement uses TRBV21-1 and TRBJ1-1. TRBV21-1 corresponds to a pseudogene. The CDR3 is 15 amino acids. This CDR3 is CASSKFRRGGTEAFF. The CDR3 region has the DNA TGTGCCAGCAGCAAATTTCGCCGGGGAGGCACTGAAGCTTTCTTT.

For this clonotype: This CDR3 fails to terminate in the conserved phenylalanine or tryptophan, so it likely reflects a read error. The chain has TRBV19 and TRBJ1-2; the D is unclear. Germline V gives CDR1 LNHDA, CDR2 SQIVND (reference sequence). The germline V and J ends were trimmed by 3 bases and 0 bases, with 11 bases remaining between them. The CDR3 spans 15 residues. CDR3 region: CASSIHGSANYGYTS. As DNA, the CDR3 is TGTGCCAGTAGTATTCACGGCAGCGCTAACTATGGCTACACCTCC.

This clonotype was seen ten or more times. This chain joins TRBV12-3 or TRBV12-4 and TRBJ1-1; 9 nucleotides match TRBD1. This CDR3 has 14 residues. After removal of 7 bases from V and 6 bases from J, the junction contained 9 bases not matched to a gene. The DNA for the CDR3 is TGTGCCAGCAATGATTCGGGACAGGGAGCTGAAGCTTTCTTT. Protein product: CASNDSGQGAEAFF.

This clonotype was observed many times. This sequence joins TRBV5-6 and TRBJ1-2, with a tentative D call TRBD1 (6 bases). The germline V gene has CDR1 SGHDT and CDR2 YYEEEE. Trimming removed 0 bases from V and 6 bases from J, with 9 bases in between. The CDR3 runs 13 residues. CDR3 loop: CASSLAGVHGYTF. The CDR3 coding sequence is TGTGCCAGCAGCTTGGCAGGGGTACATGGCTACACCTTC.

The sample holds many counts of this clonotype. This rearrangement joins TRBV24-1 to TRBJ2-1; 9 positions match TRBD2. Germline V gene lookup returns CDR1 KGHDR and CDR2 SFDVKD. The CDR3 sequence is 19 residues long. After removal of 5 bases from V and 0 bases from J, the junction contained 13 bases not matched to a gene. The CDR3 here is CATSVGGLAGLASYNEQFF. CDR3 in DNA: TGTGCCACCAGTGTAGGAGGCCTAGCGGGACTCGCCTCCTACAATGAGCAGTTCTTC.

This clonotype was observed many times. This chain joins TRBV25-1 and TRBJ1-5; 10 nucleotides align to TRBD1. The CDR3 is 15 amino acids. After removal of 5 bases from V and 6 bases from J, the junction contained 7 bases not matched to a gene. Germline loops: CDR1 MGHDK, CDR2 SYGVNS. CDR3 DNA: TGTGCCAGCAGTCCGGGGACAGGGGAACCTCAGCCCCAGCATTTT. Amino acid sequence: CASSPGTGEPQPQHF.

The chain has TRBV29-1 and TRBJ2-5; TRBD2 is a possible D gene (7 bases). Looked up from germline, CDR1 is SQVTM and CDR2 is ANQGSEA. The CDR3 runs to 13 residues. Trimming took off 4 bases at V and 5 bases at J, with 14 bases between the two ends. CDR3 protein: CSVGTRGGETQYF. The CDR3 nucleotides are TGCAGCGTTGGAACCAGGGGAGGGGAGACCCAGTACTTC.

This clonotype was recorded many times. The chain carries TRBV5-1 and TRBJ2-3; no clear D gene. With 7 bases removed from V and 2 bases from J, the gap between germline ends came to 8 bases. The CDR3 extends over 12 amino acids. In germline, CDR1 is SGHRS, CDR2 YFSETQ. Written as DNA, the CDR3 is TGCGCCAGCGGAGAACCCACAGATACGCAGTATTTT. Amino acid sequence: CASGEPTDTQYF.

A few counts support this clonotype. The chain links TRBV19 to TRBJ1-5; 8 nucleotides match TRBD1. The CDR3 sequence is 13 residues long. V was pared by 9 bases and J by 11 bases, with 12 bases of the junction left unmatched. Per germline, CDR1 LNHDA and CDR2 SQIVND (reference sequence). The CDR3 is CASEGQVPPSQHF. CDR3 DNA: TGTGCCAGCGAGGGACAGGTCCCCCCGTCCCAGCATTTT.

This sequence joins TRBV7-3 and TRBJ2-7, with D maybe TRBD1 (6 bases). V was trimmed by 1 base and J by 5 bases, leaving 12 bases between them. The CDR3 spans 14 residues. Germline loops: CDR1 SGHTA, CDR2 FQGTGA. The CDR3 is CASSLSGQFNEQYF. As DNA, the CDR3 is TGTGCCAGCAGCTTAAGTGGACAGTTCAACGAGCAGTACTTC.

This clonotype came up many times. The CDR3 DNA is TGTGCCAGCAGCCAGGGGACAAGTAACACCGGGGAGCTGTTTTTT. Encoded protein: CASSQGTSNTGELFF. The gene calls are TRBV4-2 and TRBJ2-2; D is possibly TRBD1 (6 bases). Trimming stripped 3 bases from V and 2 bases from J, with 10 bases between. The germline gives CDR1 LGHNA, CDR2 YNFKEQ. CDR3 length equals 15 residues.

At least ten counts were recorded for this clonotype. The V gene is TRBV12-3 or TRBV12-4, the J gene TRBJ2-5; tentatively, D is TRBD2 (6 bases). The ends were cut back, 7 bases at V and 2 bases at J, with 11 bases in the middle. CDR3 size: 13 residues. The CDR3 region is CASTPSDQETQYF. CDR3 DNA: TGTGCCAGCACGCCTAGCGATCAAGAGACCCAGTACTTC.

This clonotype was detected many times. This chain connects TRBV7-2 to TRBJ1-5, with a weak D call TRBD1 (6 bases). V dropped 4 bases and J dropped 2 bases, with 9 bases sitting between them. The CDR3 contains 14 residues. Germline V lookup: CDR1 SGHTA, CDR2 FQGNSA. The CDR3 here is CASSSQGGNQPQHF. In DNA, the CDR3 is TGTGCCAGCAGCTCACAGGGAGGCAATCAGCCCCAGCATTTT.